This TCR beta chain was recorded in a study of T cell clusters in autoimmune cytopenias. Each sample's input was about 270 ng genomic DNA, some 40,000 genome equivalents. Multiplex touch-down PCR amplified TRB using TRB-A and TRB-B pools in one tube. TCRdb reworked the multiplex PCR reads into one entry per CDR3 protein, no DNA. The sample totals about 4,200 distinct CDR3 sequences; its top ten clones hold about 20%. The data also belong to a second study, concerning T cell repertoires in aging, cancer and after chemotherapy.

This sequence originates from a human donor in good health. The sequencing input was peripheral blood.

This CDR3 is CAISPSDSEAFF. The chain links TRBV10-3 to TRBJ1-1. The CDR3 totals 12 residues. From germline, CDR1 is ENHRY and CDR2 SYGVKD.